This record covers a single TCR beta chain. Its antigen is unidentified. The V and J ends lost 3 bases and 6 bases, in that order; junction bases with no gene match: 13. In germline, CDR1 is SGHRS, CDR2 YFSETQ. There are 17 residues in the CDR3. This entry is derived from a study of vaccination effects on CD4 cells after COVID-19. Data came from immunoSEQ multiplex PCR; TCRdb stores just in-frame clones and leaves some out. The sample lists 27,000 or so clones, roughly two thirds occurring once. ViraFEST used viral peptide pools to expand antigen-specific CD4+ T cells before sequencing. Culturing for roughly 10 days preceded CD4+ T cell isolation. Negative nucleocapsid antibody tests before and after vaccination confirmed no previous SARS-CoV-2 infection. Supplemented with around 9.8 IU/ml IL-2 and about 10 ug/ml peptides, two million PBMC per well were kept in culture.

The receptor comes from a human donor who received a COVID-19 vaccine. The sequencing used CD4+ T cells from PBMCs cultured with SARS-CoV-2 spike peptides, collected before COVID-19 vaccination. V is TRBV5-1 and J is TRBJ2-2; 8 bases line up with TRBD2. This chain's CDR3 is CASSWGHTGGQAGELFF. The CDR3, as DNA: TGCGCCAGCAGCTGGGGCCATACGGGGGGGCAAGCCGGGGAGCTGTTTTTT.